Given below is one T cell receptor beta chain in context. This clonotype appeared many times. Its specific antigen is unknown. No base quality values were provided; no much bigger clone lies one nucleotide off. The method behind the library was PCR. The run used a NextSeq 500. Bulk TCR libraries were generated as previously described, with the TCR primers listed in Table S5 used. Purification of total RNA was performed with the Qiagen AllPrep DNA/RNA kit. Before any analysis, reads coming from multiple sequencing runs of the same library were combined into one pool. Turning to the authors' computational methods: Reads were retained only if an exact TCR constant sequence was present, and the retained reads were trimmed to 150 nt and grouped according to their 12-nt molecular barcodes. Reads inside each barcode group were sub-clustered using a 15% Levenshtein threshold, and a quality-weighted consensus sequence was constructed for each RNA molecule. Non-functional sequences were discarded, and so were lower-count sequences lying one edit away from another sequence. Based on fitting two negative binomial distributions, any barcode sub-cluster with under 20% of the maximum read count was discarded. TCRdb handled the public reads itself, with Q25 trimming in fastp and clone calling in MiXCR, and kept productive beta chains. Every distinct CDR3 protein forms one entry, paired with its most common genes and DNA. Clone size and V and J calls follow TCRdb, not the original study. The sample contains 460,000 or so distinct CDR3 sequences, around 23% of them found a single time. The ten largest clonotypes hold approximately 0.8% of the sample.

Naive CD8 T cell libraries were made from roughly 20,000 to 1,000,000 sorted cells using 10%, 30% or 50% of purified RNA. Naive CD8 T cells were FACS-sorted as CD8+CD4-CCR7+CD45RA+ on a BD FACSAria II into RLT Plus buffer. To test detection sensitivity, Jurkat RNA equal to ten TCR copies was added to samples of about 19,000-1,100,000 naive CD8 T cells. Enrichment of CD8 T cells was done with RosetteSep CD8+ T Cell Enrichment Cocktail plus Ficoll-Paque, and ACK red cell lysis came afterward. This sample was taken from a study of molecular identifiers for immune sequencing clone quantification listed by TCRdb under 2018. With respect to the entire study: For a replicate experiment, RNA from approximately 20,000 or 100,000 naive CD8 T cells was divided into five aliquots, of which four were sequenced. CD8 T cells were used in a methods study to benchmark molecular-identifier clustering-based TCR repertoire sequencing (MIDCIRS) and TCR RNA copy counting. What the authors observed across the whole study: In CMV-specific effector cells, clones with more than 20 RNA copies accounted for over 97% of molecules, whereas in naive cells such clones accounted for under 1%. Spiked-in Jurkat TCR RNA equal to a single cell's worth was reported to be detectable even within 1,100,000 naive CD8 T cells. The naive libraries included spiked-in Jurkat TCR RNA (10 copies' worth), and this Jurkat TCR RNA is not part of the donor repertoire. Identical TCR molecules sharing a barcode could cause highly expanded clone sizes to be underestimated. Without barcode sub-clustering, chimeric consensus sequences inflated TCR diversity; chimeras reached as high as 47%. Modeling indicated approximately 3.2 TCR RNA copies recovered per cell, compared with around 11 by digital PCR, which implies a capture efficiency of 25% to 35%.

V is shortened by 2 bases, J by 7 bases, and the region joining them spans 14 bases. The CDR3 holds 14 amino acids from the cysteine to the phenylalanine. Of all the DNA, just the CDR3 is kept, 42 bases in frame from base 1. Taken from the germline V gene, the CDR1 and CDR2 loops are SNHLY and FYNNEI. Rearrangement joined TRBV2 to TRBJ2-5, and perhaps TRBD2 as D gene, on 5 matching bases. The TCR sequence derives from a human donor in good health. Some libraries in this study had Jurkat cell RNA spiked in. The specimen was naive CD8+ T cells from blood, with Jurkat cell RNA spiked in. This sample's cell subset or site label indicates: FACS-sorted CD8+CD4-CCR7+CD45RA+ naive T cells. The DNA is TGTGCCAGCAGTGAAACAGTCGGGGAGAGGACCCAGTACTTC. The encoded protein is CASSETVGERTQYF.